This entry lists 17 T cell receptor beta chains sequenced from one sample in a study of siplizumab effects on memory and regulatory T cells. The table came from immunoSEQ multiplex PCR; TCRdb's copy has only in-frame clones and leaves some out. This repertoire shows some 100,000 clones, 75% to 95% found once; its top ten account for roughly 2.5%. The material sequenced was CD4+ T cells sorted from blood. These receptors were obtained from a human donor in good health. Some clones in this sample may be carry-over from other donors' samples.

The chain links TRBV6-1 to TRBJ1-2; TRBD1 matches 8 bases. The CDR3 runs 14 residues. CDR1 and CDR2 from the germline V gene are MNHNS and SASEGT. Unmatched junction bases numbered 3, after V lost 3 bases and J lost 3 bases. CDR3 in DNA: TGTGCCAGCAGTGAGGGACAGGACTACTATGGCTACACCTTC. It translates to CASSEGQDYYGYTF.

This rearrangement joins TRBV27 to TRBJ2-7; D possibly corresponds to TRBD2 (6 bases). This CDR3 comprises 16 residues. V lost 6 bases and J lost 1, with 19 bases in between. Germline values: CDR1 MNHEY, CDR2 SMNVEV (reference sequence). The CDR3 loop reads CASSRVPSGLSYEQYF. The CDR3 DNA follows: TGTGCCAGCAGCCGTGTCCCGAGCGGACTATCCTACGAGCAGTACTTC.

The chain combines TRBV11-2 with TRBJ2-7; 13 bases are shared with TRBD2. The CDR3 length is 16 residues. Germline-derived CDR1 and CDR2 are SGHAT and FQNNGV. With 8 bases clipped from V and 9 bases from J, the junction kept 16 bases outside the gene matches. The chain's CDR3 is CASGGLAGPKDRGQYF. CDR3 nucleotide sequence: TGTGCCAGCGGGGGACTAGCGGGACCCAAGGATCGCGGGCAGTACTTC.

This rearrangement joins TRBV2 to TRBJ1-4; 10 nucleotides agree with TRBD1. From germline, CDR1 is SNHLY and CDR2 FYNNEI. Trimming cost V 8 bases and J 1 base; bases outside gene matches: 1. This CDR3 has 14 amino acids. As DNA, the CDR3 is TGTGCCAGCGGGGACAGGGGAACTAATGAAAAACTGTTTTTT. Translating it yields CASGDRGTNEKLFF.

V gene TRBV28 combines with J gene TRBJ2-7, with D possibly matching TRBD1 (6 bases). The V gene's germline CDR1 is MDHEN and CDR2 SYDVKM. CDR3 length: 13 amino acids. The germline V and J ends were trimmed by 6 bases and 5 bases, with 14 bases remaining between them. The CDR3 region has the DNA TGTGCCAGCAGACTTCAGGGGTCCCACGAGCAGTACTTC. It codes for CASRLQGSHEQYF.

A single count supports this clone. The chain employs TRBV28 and TRBJ2-1; D perhaps matches TRBD2 (5 bases). CDR1 is MDHEN and CDR2 is SYDVKM in the germline V gene. CDR3 length: 11 amino acids. Trimming left V 6 bases short and J 5 bases short, with 5 bases between. The CDR3 region is CASRRDNEQFF. As DNA, the CDR3 is TGTGCCAGCAGGCGGGACAATGAGCAGTTCTTC. Supplemented by reference TRBV28 and TRBJ2-1, the full variable domain reads DVKVTQSSRYLVKRTGEKVFLECVQDMDHENMFWYRQDPGLGLRLIYFSYDVKMKEKGDIPEGYSVSREKKERFSLILESASTNQTSMYLCASRRDNEQFFGPGTRLTVL.

The rearrangement links TRBV5-6 to TRBJ2-7; 8 bases are a match to TRBD1. The CDR3 contains 13 residues. Trimming cost V 0 bases and J 7 bases; bases outside gene matches: 3. CDR1 is SGHDT, CDR2 YYEEEE, per germline. CDR3 region: CASSLARGLEQYF. CDR3 in DNA: TGTGCCAGCAGCTTGGCCAGGGGGCTTGAGCAGTACTTC. The full variable domain, in which reference TRBV5-6 and TRBJ2-7 provide the parts outside the CDR3, is DAGVTQSPTHLIKTRGQQVTLRCSPKSGHDTVSWYQQALGQGPQFIFQYYEEEERQRGNFPDRFSGHQFPNYSSELNVNALLLGDSALYLCASSLARGLEQYFGPGTRLTVT.

This rearrangement joins TRBV2 to TRBJ1-3; the D is unclear. V was pared by 4 bases and J by 4 bases, with 14 bases between. CDR1 is SNHLY, CDR2 FYNNEI, per germline. The CDR3 is made up of 15 amino acids. The CDR3 here is CASSVGASAGNTIYF. The CDR3 DNA reads as TGTGCCAGCAGTGTGGGCGCCTCAGCGGGAAACACCATATATTTT.

The chain employs TRBV2 and TRBJ2-1, with D perhaps TRBD2 (5 bases). The germline V gene has CDR1 SNHLY and CDR2 FYNNEI. This CDR3 is 13 amino acids long. V dropped 0 bases and J dropped 7 bases, with 7 bases sitting between them. In DNA, the CDR3 is TGTGCCAGCAGTGAAGCCGGGATTAATGAGCAGTTCTTC. Amino acid sequence: CASSEAGINEQFF.

The chain uses TRBV11-3 and TRBJ2-1; D not resolved. The V end was cut by 1 base, the J end by 5 bases, with 6 bases between. This CDR3 region has 13 residues. Germline CDR1 reads SGHNT; CDR2 reads YENEEA. The CDR3 spells CASSLGRNNEQFF. DNA for the CDR3: TGTGCCAGCAGCTTAGGCCGGAACAATGAGCAGTTCTTC.

The rearrangement uses TRBV10-3 and TRBJ2-2; TRBD2 matches 7 bases. Germline loops: CDR1 ENHRY, CDR2 SYGVKD. J gave up 4 bases and V 3 bases, and 8 bases lay outside the gene matches. The CDR3 sequence is 16 residues long. Written as DNA, the CDR3 is TGTGCCATCAGTGAAGTGACTAGCCCTCTCACCGGGGAGCTGTTTTTT. Residues: CAISEVTSPLTGELFF.

The CDR3 DNA sequence: TGTGCCAGCAGCTTGGGTGTTATGCCAGGGGGGATCTATGGCTACACCTTC. This encodes CASSLGVMPGGIYGYTF. V is TRBV5-6 and J is TRBJ1-2; 7 nucleotides agree with TRBD1. V lost 0 bases, J lost 4 bases, and 12 bases stayed unmatched. Germline V gene lookup returns CDR1 SGHDT and CDR2 YYEEEE. The CDR3 sequence is 17 residues long.

CDR3: CASSLWGREGHEQYF. The CDR3 DNA follows: TGTGCCAGCAGCTTATGGGGCAGGGAGGGCCACGAGCAGTACTTC. The chain uses TRBV11-2 and TRBJ2-7; 7 nucleotides match TRBD2. Germline values: CDR1 SGHAT, CDR2 FQNNGV. This CDR3 contains 15 residues. The ends lost 2 bases at V and 5 bases at J; junction bases unmatched: 9.

CDR3 in DNA: TGTGCCAGCAGCAAAGTGCGGTTCCTAGCGGGACTTCAGTACTTC. It specifies CASSKVRFLAGLQYF. V and J are TRBV21-1 and TRBJ2-4; TRBD2, the D gene given by the table, was not confirmed from the DNA. TRBV21-1 is given as a pseudogene. CDR3 length equals 15 residues.

The V call is TRBV5-6, the J call TRBJ2-5; D unresolved. Per the germline V gene, CDR1 is SGHDT and CDR2 is YYEEEE. V lost 0 bases and J lost 2, with 5 bases in between. The CDR3 consists of 13 residues. Here the CDR3 DNA reads TGTGCCAGCAGCTTGGTGCAACAAGAGACCCAGTACTTC. This gives the protein CASSLVQQETQYF.

This chain joins TRBV28 and TRBJ2-3; 7 positions agree with TRBD2. V shed 6 bases and J 4 bases; nucleotides not matched to a gene: 7. There are 14 residues in the CDR3. Germline V gene sequence: CDR1 MDHEN, CDR2 SYDVKM. The CDR3 reads CASSLGGESDTQYF. The CDR3 nucleotides are TGTGCCAGCAGCCTGGGGGGGGAGTCAGATACGCAGTATTTT.

V and J are TRBV5-4 and TRBJ2-4; TRBD1 aligns across 9 bases. Germline V CDR1 and CDR2: SGHNT, YYREEE (reference sequence). CDR3 length: 14 residues. Trimming took 4 bases from V and 4 from J; bases not matched to a gene: 3. The CDR3 DNA reads as TGTGCCAGCAGCACAGGGGGCGATAAAAACATTCAGTACTTC. It yields the protein CASSTGGDKNIQYF.